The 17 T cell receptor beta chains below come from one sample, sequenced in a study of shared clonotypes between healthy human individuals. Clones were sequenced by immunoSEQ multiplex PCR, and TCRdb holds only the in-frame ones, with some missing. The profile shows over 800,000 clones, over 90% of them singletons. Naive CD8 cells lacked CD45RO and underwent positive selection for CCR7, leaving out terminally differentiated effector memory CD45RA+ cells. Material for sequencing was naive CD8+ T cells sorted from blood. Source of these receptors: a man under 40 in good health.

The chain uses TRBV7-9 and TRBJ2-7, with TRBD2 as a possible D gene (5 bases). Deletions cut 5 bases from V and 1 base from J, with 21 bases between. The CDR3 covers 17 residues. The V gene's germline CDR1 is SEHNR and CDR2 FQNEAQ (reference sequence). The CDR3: CASSPPLIGLGSYEQYF. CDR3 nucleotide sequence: TGTGCCAGCAGCCCGCCCCTGATCGGACTGGGTTCCTACGAGCAGTACTTC.

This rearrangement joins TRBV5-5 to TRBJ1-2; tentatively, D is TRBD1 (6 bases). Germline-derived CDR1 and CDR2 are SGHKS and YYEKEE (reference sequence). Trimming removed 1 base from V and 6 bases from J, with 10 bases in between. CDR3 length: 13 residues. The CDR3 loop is CASSLWQGNGYTF. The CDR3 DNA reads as TGTGCCAGCAGCTTGTGGCAGGGGAATGGCTACACCTTC. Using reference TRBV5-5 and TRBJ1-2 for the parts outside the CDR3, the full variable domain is DAGVTQSPTHLIKTRGQQVTLRCSPISGHKSVSWYQQVLGQGPQFIFQYYEKEERGRGNFPDRFSARQFPNYSSELNVNALLLGDSALYLCASSLWQGNGYTFGSGTRLTVV.

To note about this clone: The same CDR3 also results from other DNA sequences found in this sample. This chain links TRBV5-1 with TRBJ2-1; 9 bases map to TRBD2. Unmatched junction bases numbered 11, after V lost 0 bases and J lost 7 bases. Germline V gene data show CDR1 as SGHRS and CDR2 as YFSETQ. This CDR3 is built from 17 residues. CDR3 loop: CASSLEGLAGGGNEQFF. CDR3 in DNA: TGCGCCAGCAGCTTGGAAGGTCTCGCGGGAGGGGGTAATGAGCAGTTCTTC. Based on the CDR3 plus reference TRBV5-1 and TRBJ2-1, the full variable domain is KAGVTQTPRYLIKTRGQQVTLSCSPISGHRSVSWYQQTPGQGLQFLFEYFSETQRNKGNFPGRFSGRQFSNSRSEMNVSTLELGDSALYLCASSLEGLAGGGNEQFFGPGTRLTVL.

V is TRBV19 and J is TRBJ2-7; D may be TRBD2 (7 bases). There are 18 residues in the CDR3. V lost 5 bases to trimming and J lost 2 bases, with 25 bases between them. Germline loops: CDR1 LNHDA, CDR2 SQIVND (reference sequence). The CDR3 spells CASSARGALDGKAYEQYF. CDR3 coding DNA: TGTGCCAGTAGTGCCCGGGGGGCCCTTGACGGTAAAGCCTACGAGCAGTACTTC. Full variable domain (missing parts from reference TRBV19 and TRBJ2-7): DGGITQSPKYLFRKEGQNVTLSCEQNLNHDAMYWYRQDPGQGLRLIYYSQIVNDFQKGDIAEGYSVSREKKESFPLTVTSAQKNPTAFYLCASSARGALDGKAYEQYFGPGTRLTVT.

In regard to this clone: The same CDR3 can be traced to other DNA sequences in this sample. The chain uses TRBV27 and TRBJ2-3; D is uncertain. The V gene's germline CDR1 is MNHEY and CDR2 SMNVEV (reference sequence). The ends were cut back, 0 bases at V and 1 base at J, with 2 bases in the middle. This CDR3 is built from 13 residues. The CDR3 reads CASSLSRTDTQYF. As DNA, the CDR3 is TGTGCCAGCAGTTTATCACGCACAGATACGCAGTATTTT.

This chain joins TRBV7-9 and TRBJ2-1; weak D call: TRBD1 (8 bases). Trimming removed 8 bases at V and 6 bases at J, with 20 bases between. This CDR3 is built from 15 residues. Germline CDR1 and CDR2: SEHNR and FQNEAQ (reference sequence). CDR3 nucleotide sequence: TGTGCCAGCCGGGAGGACAGGGACTTTGTCAATGAGCAGTTCTTC. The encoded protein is CASREDRDFVNEQFF.

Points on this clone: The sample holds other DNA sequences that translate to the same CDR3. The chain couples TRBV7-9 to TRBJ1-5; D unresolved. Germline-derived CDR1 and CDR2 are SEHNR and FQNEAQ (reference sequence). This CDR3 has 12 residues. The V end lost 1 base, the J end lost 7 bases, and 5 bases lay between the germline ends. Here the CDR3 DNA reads TGTGCCAGCAGCTTAGGAACGCAGCCCCAGCATTTT. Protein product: CASSLGTQPQHF.

The CDR3 region is CASSLSESSYNEQFF. The CDR3 coding sequence is TGTGCCAGCAGTTTGTCAGAAAGCTCCTACAATGAGCAGTTCTTC. The V and J genes are TRBV28 and TRBJ2-1; the D is unclear. CDR1 is MDHEN, CDR2 SYDVKM, per germline. Trimming removed 3 bases from V and 0 bases from J, with 9 bases in between. The CDR3 extends over 15 amino acids.

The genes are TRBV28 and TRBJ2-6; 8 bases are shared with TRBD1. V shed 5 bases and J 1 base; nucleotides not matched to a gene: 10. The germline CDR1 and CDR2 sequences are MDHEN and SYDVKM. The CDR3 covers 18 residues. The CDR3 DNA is TGTGCCAGCAGTCGGGGGTGGACAGGGATATCTGGGGCCAACGTCCTGACTTTC. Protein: CASSRGWTGISGANVLTF.

CDR3 region: CASSPNLSTSYEQYF. CDR3 coding DNA: TGTGCCAGCAGTCCAAACCTCAGCACCTCCTACGAGCAGTACTTC. The rearrangement uses TRBV27 and TRBJ2-7; D gene unclear. Germline V CDR1 and CDR2: MNHEY, SMNVEV (reference sequence). V lost 5 bases and J lost 0, with 14 bases in between. The CDR3 loop spans 15 amino acids.

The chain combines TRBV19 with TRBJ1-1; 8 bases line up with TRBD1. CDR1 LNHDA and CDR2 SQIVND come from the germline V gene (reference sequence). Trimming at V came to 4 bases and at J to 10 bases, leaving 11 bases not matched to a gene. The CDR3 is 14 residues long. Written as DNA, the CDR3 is TGTGCCAGTAGTACCCTCGGGACAGGAGTTACAGCTTTCTTT. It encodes CASSTLGTGVTAFF.

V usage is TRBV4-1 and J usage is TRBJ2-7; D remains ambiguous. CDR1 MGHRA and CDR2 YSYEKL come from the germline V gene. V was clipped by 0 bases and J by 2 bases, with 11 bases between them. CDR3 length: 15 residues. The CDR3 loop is CASSQDRATTYEQYF. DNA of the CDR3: TGCGCCAGCAGCCAAGATCGGGCTACCACCTACGAGCAGTACTTC.

The CDR3 here is CASSPRQGALGTEAFF. The DNA for the CDR3 is TGTGCCAGCAGCCCCCGACAGGGGGCTTTAGGAACTGAAGCTTTCTTT. The chain recombines TRBV7-2 with TRBJ1-1, with 10 bases that match TRBD1. V gave up 5 bases and J gave up 5 bases; unmatched junction bases: 11. The CDR3 is 16 residues long. From germline, CDR1 is SGHTA and CDR2 FQGNSA.

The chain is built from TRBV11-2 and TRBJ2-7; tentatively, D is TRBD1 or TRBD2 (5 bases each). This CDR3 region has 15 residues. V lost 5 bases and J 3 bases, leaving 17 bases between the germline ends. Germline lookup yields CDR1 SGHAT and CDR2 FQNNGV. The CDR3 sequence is CASSINRDGLYEQYF. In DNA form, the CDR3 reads TGTGCCAGCAGCATAAACCGGGACGGGCTCTACGAGCAGTACTTC.

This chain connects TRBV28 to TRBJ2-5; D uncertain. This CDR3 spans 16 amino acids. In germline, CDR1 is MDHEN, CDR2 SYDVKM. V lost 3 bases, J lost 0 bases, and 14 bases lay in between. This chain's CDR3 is CASSFPREGDQETQYF. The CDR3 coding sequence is TGTGCCAGCAGTTTCCCGCGAGAAGGAGACCAAGAGACCCAGTACTTC. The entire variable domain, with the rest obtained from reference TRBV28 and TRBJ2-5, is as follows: DVKVTQSSRYLVKRTGEKVFLECVQDMDHENMFWYRQDPGLGLRLIYFSYDVKMKEKGDIPEGYSVSREKKERFSLILESASTNQTSMYLCASSFPREGDQETQYFGPGTRLLVL.

The CDR3 region is CASTVTSGYTGELFF. The CDR3, as DNA: TGTGCCAGCACCGTGACTAGCGGATACACCGGGGAGCTGTTTTTT. This rearrangement joins TRBV27 to TRBJ2-2; 9 nucleotides match TRBD2. Germline loops: CDR1 MNHEY, CDR2 SMNVEV (reference sequence). The trim removed 7 bases at V and 3 bases at J, leaving 6 bases unmatched. CDR3 length equals 15 residues.

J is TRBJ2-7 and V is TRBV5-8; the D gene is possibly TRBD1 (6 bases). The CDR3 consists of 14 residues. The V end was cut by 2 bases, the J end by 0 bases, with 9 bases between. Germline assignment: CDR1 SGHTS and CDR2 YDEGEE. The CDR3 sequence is CASSFRGSSYEQYF. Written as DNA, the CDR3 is TGTGCCAGCAGCTTCAGGGGTAGCTCCTACGAGCAGTACTTC.